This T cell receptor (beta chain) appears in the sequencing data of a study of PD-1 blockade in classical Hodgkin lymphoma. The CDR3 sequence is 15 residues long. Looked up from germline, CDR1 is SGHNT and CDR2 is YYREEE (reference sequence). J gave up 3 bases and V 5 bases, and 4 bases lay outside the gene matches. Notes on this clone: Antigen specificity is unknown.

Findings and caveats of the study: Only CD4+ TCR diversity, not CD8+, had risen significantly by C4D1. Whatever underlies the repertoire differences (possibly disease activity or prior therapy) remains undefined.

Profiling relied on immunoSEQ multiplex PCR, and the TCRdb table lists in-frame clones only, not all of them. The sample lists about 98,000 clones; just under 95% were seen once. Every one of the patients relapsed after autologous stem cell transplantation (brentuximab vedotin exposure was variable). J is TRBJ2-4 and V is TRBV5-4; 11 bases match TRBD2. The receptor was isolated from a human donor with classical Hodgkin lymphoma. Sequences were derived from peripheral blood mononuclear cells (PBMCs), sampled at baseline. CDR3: CASSLSGRDKNIQYF. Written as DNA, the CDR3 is TGTGCCAGCAGTCTTAGCGGGAGGGACAAAAACATTCAGTACTTC.